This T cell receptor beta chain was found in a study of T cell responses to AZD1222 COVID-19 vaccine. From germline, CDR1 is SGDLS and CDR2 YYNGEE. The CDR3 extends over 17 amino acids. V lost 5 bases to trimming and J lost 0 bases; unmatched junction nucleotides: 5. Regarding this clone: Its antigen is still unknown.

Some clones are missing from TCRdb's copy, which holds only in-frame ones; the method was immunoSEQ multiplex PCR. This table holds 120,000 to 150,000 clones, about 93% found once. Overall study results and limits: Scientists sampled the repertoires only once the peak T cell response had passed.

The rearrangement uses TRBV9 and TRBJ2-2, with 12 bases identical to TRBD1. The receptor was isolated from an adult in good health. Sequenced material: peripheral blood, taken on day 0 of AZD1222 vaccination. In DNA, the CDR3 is TGTGCCAGCAGGGCGGGACAGGGGGCAGCGAACACCGGGGAGCTGTTTTTT. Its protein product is CASRAGQGAANTGELFF.